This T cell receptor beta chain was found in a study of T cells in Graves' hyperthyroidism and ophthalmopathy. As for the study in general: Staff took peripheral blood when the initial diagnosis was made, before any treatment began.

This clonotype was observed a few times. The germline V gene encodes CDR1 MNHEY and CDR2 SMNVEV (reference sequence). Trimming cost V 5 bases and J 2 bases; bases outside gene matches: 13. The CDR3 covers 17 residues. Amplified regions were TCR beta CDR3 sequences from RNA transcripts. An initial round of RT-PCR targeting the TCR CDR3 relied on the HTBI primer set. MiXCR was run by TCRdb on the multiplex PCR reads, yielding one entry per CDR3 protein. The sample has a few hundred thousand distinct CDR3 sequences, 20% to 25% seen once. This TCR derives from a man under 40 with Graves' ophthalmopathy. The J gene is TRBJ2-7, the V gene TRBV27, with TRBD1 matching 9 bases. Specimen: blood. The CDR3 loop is CASSILPGQGGPYEQYF. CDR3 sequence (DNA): TGTGCCAGCAGTATTCTACCGGGACAGGGTGGCCCCTACGAGCAGTACTTC.